Each of the 14 T cell receptor beta chains below was sequenced from the same sample in a study of radiation and T cells in renal cell carcinoma. Time point: blood 2 weeks post-SBRT. Treatment here: 15 Gy SBRT to primary tumor, nephrectomy 4 weeks later. Here immunoSEQ multiplex PCR was the method, and the copy in TCRdb shows in-frame clones only, minus some. This sample has more than 100,000 clones, with more than 75% found just once. Sequenced material: blood, taken from a patient whose treatment included radiotherapy and nephrectomy. Receptors were obtained from a woman aged 70-85 years with renal cell carcinoma.

This chain links TRBV30 with TRBJ1-1, with 8 bases identical to TRBD1. Germline assignment: CDR1 GTSNPN and CDR2 SVGIG (reference sequence). CDR3 length equals 16 residues. Losses at the gene ends were 3 bases for V and 4 bases for J; bases not matched to a gene: 13. For the CDR3, the DNA is TGTGCCTGGAGATTTAGACAGGGGACCGGCAGCACTGAAGCTTTCTTT. Encoded protein: CAWRFRQGTGSTEAFF.

This chain joins TRBV7-3 and TRBJ2-2, with TRBD1 matching over 9 bases. This CDR3 is built from 17 residues. With 5 bases clipped from V and 1 base from J, the junction kept 8 bases outside the gene matches. Germline V gene data show CDR1 as SGHTA and CDR2 as FQGTGA. In nucleotides, the CDR3 is TGTGCCAGCAGCCCAACCGGGACAGGGAGGAACACCGGGGAGCTGTTTTTT. Translation: CASSPTGTGRNTGELFF.

Note on this clone: A much larger clonotype is one base distant, so this may be a read error. This chain uses TRBV4-3 with TRBJ1-2; 8 bases are a match to TRBD1. The CDR3 extends over 17 amino acids. Germline values: CDR1 LGHNA, CDR2 YSLEER. Trimming cost V 0 bases and J 2 bases; bases outside gene matches: 8. The CDR3 nucleotides read TGCGCCAGCAGCCAAGACCTAACAGGGGGGGCGAACTATGGCTACACCTTC. Residues: CASSQDLTGGANYGYTF.

This chain's CDR3 is CASSGRAGKAFF. The CDR3 DNA reads TGTGCCAGCAGCGGCCGGGCTGGAAAAGCTTTCTTT. The rearrangement joins TRBV9 to TRBJ1-1; D ambiguous. The CDR3 sequence is 12 residues long. With 3 bases removed from V and 9 bases from J, the gap between germline ends came to 12 bases. CDR1 SGDLS and CDR2 YYNGEE come from the germline V gene. Filled out from reference TRBV9 and TRBJ1-1, the complete variable domain reads DSGVTQTPKHLITATGQRVTLRCSPRSGDLSVYWYQQSLDQGLQFLIQYYNGEERAKGNILERFSAQQFPDLHSELNLSSLELGDSALYFCASSGRAGKAFFGQGTRLTVV.

The V and J genes are TRBV6-5 and TRBJ1-5; tentatively, D is TRBD1 (6 bases). The germline CDR1 and CDR2 sequences are MNHEY and SVGAGI. V lost 6 bases and J 5 bases, leaving 17 bases between the germline ends. The CDR3 is made up of 15 amino acids. The CDR3 here is CASRTGTRIDQPQHF. Written as DNA, the CDR3 is TGTGCCAGCAGGACCGGGACAAGAATCGATCAGCCCCAGCATTTT.

The chain recombines TRBV25-1 with TRBJ2-5; 10 positions match TRBD2. CDR3 length: 15 residues. J was trimmed by 5 bases and V by 4 bases; bases with no gene match: 7. Germline values: CDR1 MGHDK, CDR2 SYGVNS. In DNA, the CDR3 is TGTGCCAGCAGTGGAGTTAGCGGGGGGTGGGAGACCCAGTACTTC. This encodes CASSGVSGGWETQYF.

V is TRBV27 and J is TRBJ1-5; D call uncertain. Germline assignment: CDR1 MNHEY and CDR2 SMNVEV (reference sequence). CDR3 length equals 15 residues. V lost 0 bases and J 10 bases, leaving 16 bases between the germline ends. CDR3 coding DNA: TGTGCCAGCAGTTTATCGGGCGGACTGGGTGGACCCCAGCATTTT. The encoded protein is CASSLSGGLGGPQHF.

The V call is TRBV5-6, the J call TRBJ2-1; TRBD1 matches at 7 bases. The CDR3 totals 15 residues. The germline CDR1 and CDR2 sequences are SGHDT and YYEEEE. J lost 2 bases, V lost 4 bases, and 6 bases had no gene match. CDR3 nucleotides: TGTGCCAGCAGCCTACGGGGACAGACCTACAATGAGCAGTTCTTC. Its protein product is CASSLRGQTYNEQFF.

The chain combines TRBV25-1 with TRBJ1-1, with a tentative D call TRBD1 (5 bases). Germline CDR1 is MGHDK and CDR2 is SYGVNS. Trimming shortened V by 3 bases and J by 4 bases, and 24 bases separated the two germline ends. CDR3 length: 18 residues. CDR3 in DNA: TGTGCCAGCAGTGATCCCGGAGGGCCGGGCGGGGGAAGCACTGAAGCTTTCTTT. This translates into CASSDPGGPGGGSTEAFF.

The chain couples TRBV5-1 to TRBJ2-7; 8 positions match TRBD1. The V gene end was trimmed by 2 bases and the J gene end by 0 bases; junction bases not matched to a gene: 4. CDR3 length: 15 residues. Germline assignment: CDR1 SGHRS and CDR2 YFSETQ. The CDR3 loop is CASSFGDRSSYEQYF. In nucleotides, the CDR3 is TGCGCCAGCAGCTTCGGGGACAGGAGCTCCTACGAGCAGTACTTC.

The chain employs TRBV28 and TRBJ1-5; no clear D gene. From germline, CDR1 is MDHEN and CDR2 SYDVKM. V was clipped by 2 bases and J by 2 bases, with 4 bases between them. The CDR3 is 13 amino acids. CDR3 residues: CASSLTGNQPQHF. For the CDR3, the DNA is TGTGCCAGCAGTTTAACCGGCAATCAGCCCCAGCATTTT.

This chain links TRBV18 with TRBJ1-3, with D unclear. The CDR3 is 16 residues long. Germline-derived CDR1 and CDR2 are KGHSH and LQKENI. V shed 3 bases and J shed 4 bases, with 16 bases lying between them. The CDR3 sequence is CASSPEGTRYGNTIYF. The CDR3 nucleotides are TGTGCCAGCTCACCCGAGGGTACTAGGTACGGAAACACCATATATTTT. Filled out from reference TRBV18 and TRBJ1-3, the complete variable domain reads NAGVMQNPRHLVRRRGQEARLRCSPMKGHSHVYWYRQLPEEGLKFMVYLQKENIIDESGMPKERFSAEFPKEGPSILRIQQVVRGDSAAYFCASSPEGTRYGNTIYFGEGSWLTVV.

V is TRBV30 and J is TRBJ1-6; D is perhaps TRBD1 (6 bases). Trimming cost V 6 bases and J 10 bases, with 22 bases left between them. The length of the CDR3 is 15 residues. The germline V gene has CDR1 GTSNPN and CDR2 SVGIG (reference sequence). CDR3 sequence reads: CACHNGGALGSPLHF. DNA of the CDR3: TGTGCCTGCCACAATGGGGGGGCCCTAGGCTCACCCCTCCACTTT.

This clone was counted between two and nine times. The CDR3 bases are TGTGCCTGGAGGTCCCCGGGACAGGGGGCGACTGAAGCTTTCTTT. Protein: CAWRSPGQGATEAFF. The V call is TRBV30, the J call TRBJ1-1; the match to TRBD1 covers 12 bases. Germline-derived CDR1 and CDR2 are GTSNPN and SVGIG (reference sequence). J lost 5 bases, V lost 3 bases, and 7 bases had no gene match. The CDR3 has 15 residues.